Listed below are T cell receptor beta chains from one sample, sequenced in a study of PD-1 blockade in classical Hodgkin lymphoma. Assay used: immunoSEQ multiplex PCR; TCRdb lists only in-frame clones, some missing. Among around 43,000 clones listed, about three quarters were seen once. The sequencing here drew on peripheral blood mononuclear cells (PBMCs), taken at baseline. These receptors came from a human donor with classical Hodgkin lymphoma. CDR3s include the opening cysteine and the closing phenylalanine or tryptophan. D genes are given only for firm matches. Size is stated for part of the rows, as once, few or many counts, or as a class when the clone is expanded.

J gene: TRBJ1-2; CDR3 length: 14; clone size: -; V gene: TRBV7-9; D gene: TRBD1; CDR3 DNA: TGTGCCAGCAGCCCCGGACAGGGTGGCTATGGCTACACCTTC; CDR3 protein: CASSPGQGGYGYTF
J gene: TRBJ2-3; CDR3 length: 16; clone size: -; V gene: TRBV7-2; D gene: TRBD2; CDR3 DNA: TGTGCCAGCAGCCTACTAGCGGGGGCTGGCACAGATACGCAGTATTTT; CDR3 protein: CASSLLAGAGTDTQYF
J gene: TRBJ1-3; CDR3 length: 17; clone size: -; V gene: TRBV5-5; D gene: TRBD1; CDR3 DNA: TGTGCCAGCAGCTTGGAGGGACAGGCCTTCTCTGGAAACACCATATATTTT; CDR3 protein: CASSLEGQAFSGNTIYF
J gene: TRBJ1-1; CDR3 length: 14; clone size: -; V gene: TRBV6-6; D gene: TRBD1; CDR3 DNA: TGTGCCAGCAGGCTACAGGGGAGGAACACTGAAGCTTTCTTT; CDR3 protein: CASRLQGRNTEAFF
J gene: TRBJ2-7; CDR3 length: 15; clone size: -; V gene: TRBV5-1; D gene: -; CDR3 DNA: TGCGCCAGCAGCTTTACTGGGGTCGGATCCTACGAGCAGTACTTC; CDR3 protein: CASSFTGVGSYEQYF
J gene: TRBJ1-5; CDR3 length: 14; clone size: few; V gene: TRBV19; D gene: -; CDR3 DNA: TGTGCCAGTAGTATTGGGGGTAGCAATCAGCCCCAGCATTTT; CDR3 protein: CASSIGGSNQPQHF
J gene: TRBJ2-7; CDR3 length: 12; clone size: -; V gene: TRBV9; D gene: -; CDR3 DNA: TGTGCCAGCAGCGTAGAAGTGGGTGTGCAGTACTTC; CDR3 protein: CASSVEVGVQYF
J gene: TRBJ2-2; CDR3 length: 19; clone size: -; V gene: TRBV4-3; D gene: TRBD2; CDR3 DNA: TGCGCCAGCAGCCAAGAGTGGACTAGCGGGGGGTTGAAAACCGGGGAGCTGTTTTTT; CDR3 protein: CASSQEWTSGGLKTGELFF
J gene: TRBJ2-2; CDR3 length: 13; clone size: -; V gene: TRBV13; D gene: -; CDR3 DNA: TGTGCCAGCAGCCCCCATGTCACCGGGGAGCTGTTTTTT; CDR3 protein: CASSPHVTGELFF
J gene: TRBJ1-2; CDR3 length: 16; clone size: medium-sized; V gene: TRBV9; D gene: -; CDR3 DNA: TGTGCCAGCAGCCCGCGAGAGGGCCTCCCTATGACTGGCTACACCTTC; CDR3 protein: CASSPREGLPMTGYTF
J gene: TRBJ1-2; CDR3 length: 16; clone size: -; V gene: TRBV29-1; D gene: TRBD1; CDR3 DNA: TGCAGCGTTGAAGGGCCCCGGACAGGGAAGGGCTATGGCTACACCTTC; CDR3 protein: CSVEGPRTGKGYGYTF
J gene: TRBJ2-7; CDR3 length: 16; clone size: -; V gene: TRBV27; D gene: -; CDR3 DNA: TGTGCCAACAACAAACCGCCCGGGACACGCGCCTACGAGCAGTACTTC; CDR3 protein: CANNKPPGTRAYEQYF
J gene: TRBJ2-3; CDR3 length: 15; clone size: once; V gene: TRBV5-4; D gene: TRBD2; CDR3 DNA: TGTGCCAGCAGCCAATCTAGCGGGGGGACAGATACGCAGTATTTT; CDR3 protein: CASSQSSGGTDTQYF
J gene: TRBJ2-7; CDR3 length: 15; clone size: -; V gene: TRBV7-2; D gene: -; CDR3 DNA: TGTGCCAGCAGCTCAAACAGTGTGGCAGACTACGAGCAGTACTTC; CDR3 protein: CASSSNSVADYEQYF
J gene: TRBJ2-1; CDR3 length: 20; clone size: -; V gene: TRBV13; D gene: TRBD2; CDR3 DNA: TGTGCCAGCAGCTCCCACACGATAGCGGGGGGGCCTAGAGGAACAAATGAGCAGTTCTTC; CDR3 protein: CASSSHTIAGGPRGTNEQFF
J gene: TRBJ1-1; CDR3 length: 11; clone size: -; V gene: TRBV5-6; D gene: -; CDR3 DNA: TGTGCCAGCAGCCTGAGGGCTGAAGCTTTCTTT; CDR3 protein: CASSLRAEAFF